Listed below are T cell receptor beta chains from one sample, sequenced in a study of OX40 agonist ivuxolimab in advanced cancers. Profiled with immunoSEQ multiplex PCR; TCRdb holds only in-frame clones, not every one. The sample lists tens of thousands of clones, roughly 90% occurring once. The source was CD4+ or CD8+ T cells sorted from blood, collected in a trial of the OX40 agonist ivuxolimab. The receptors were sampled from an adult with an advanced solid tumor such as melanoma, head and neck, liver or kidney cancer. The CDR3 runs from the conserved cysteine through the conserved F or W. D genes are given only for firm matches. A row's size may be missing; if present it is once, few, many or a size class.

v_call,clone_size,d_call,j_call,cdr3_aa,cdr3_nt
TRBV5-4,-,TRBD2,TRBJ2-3,CASSYTRGTSGTDTQYF,TGTGCCAGCAGCTATACGCGGGGGACTAGCGGGACAGATACGCAGTATTTT
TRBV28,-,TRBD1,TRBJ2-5,CASSPLGQGTETQYF,TGTGCCAGCAGTCCCCTCGGACAGGGTACGGAGACCCAGTACTTC
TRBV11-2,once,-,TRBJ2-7,CASSPLAGNRLEQYF,TGTGCCAGCAGCCCCCTGGCAGGGAACCGGCTCGAGCAGTACTTC
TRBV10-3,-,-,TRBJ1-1,CAISESGRGNTEAFF,TGTGCCATCAGTGAGTCGGGTAGGGGGAACACTGAAGCTTTCTTT
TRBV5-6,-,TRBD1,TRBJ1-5,CASSSRGGQPQHF,TGTGCCAGCAGCTCCAGGGGGGGTCAGCCCCAGCATTTT
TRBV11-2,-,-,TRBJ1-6,CASSLDYQGPLHF,TGTGCCAGCAGCTTAGATTACCAGGGTCCCCTCCACTTT
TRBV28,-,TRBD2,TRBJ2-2,CASRPEAGGITGELFF,TGTGCCAGCAGACCCGAAGCGGGAGGTATAACCGGGGAGCTGTTTTTT
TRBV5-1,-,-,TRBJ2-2,CASSWDTLTGELFF,TGCGCCAGCAGCTGGGACACCCTCACCGGGGAGCTGTTTTTT
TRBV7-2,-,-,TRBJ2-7,CASSPSSYEQYF,TGTGCCAGCAGCCCGAGCTCCTACGAGCAGTACTTC
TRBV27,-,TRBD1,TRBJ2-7,CASSPGTGYEQYF,TGTGCCAGCAGCCCCGGGACAGGTTACGAGCAGTACTTC
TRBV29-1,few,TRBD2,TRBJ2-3,CSVDGVAGTSTDTQYF,TGCAGCGTTGACGGGGTAGCGGGGACTAGCACAGATACGCAGTATTTT
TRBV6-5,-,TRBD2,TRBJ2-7,CASRATSGGIEQYF,TGTGCCAGCAGAGCAACTAGCGGGGGAATCGAGCAGTACTTC
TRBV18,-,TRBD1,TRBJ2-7,CASSVTPGTGGGEQYF,TGTGCCAGCTCTGTTACCCCCGGGACAGGGGGCGGGGAGCAGTACTTC
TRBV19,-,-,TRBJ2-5,CASSEGETQYF,TGTGCCAGTAGTGAGGGGGAGACCCAGTACTTC
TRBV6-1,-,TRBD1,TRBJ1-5,CASSVFQGAHQPQHF,TGTGCCAGCAGTGTCTTTCAGGGGGCTCATCAGCCCCAGCATTTT
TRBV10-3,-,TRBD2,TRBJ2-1,CASSYDGRTNYNEQFF,TGTGCCAGCAGTTATGACGGGAGGACCAACTACAATGAGCAGTTCTTC
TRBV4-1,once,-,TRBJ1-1,CASSGPREAEAFF,TGCGCCAGCAGCGGGCCTAGGGAGGCTGAAGCTTTCTTT
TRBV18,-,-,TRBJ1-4,CASSPAGEKLFF,TGTGCCAGCTCACCGGCTGGTGAAAAACTGTTTTTT
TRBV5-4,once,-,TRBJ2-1,CASSPPGGAAYNEQFF,TGTGCCAGCAGCCCCCCTGGGGGGGCCGCTTACAATGAGCAGTTCTTC
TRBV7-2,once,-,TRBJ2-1,CASSLARNEQFF,TGTGCCAGCAGCTTAGCCCGCAATGAGCAGTTCTTC
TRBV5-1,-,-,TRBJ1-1,CASSLNTANTEAFF,TGCGCCAGCAGCTTGAATACAGCCAACACTGAAGCTTTCTTT
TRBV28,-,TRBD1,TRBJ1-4,CASSRPTGGGEKLFF,TGTGCCAGCAGTCGCCCAACAGGGGGCGGGGAAAAACTGTTTTTT
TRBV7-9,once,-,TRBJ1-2,CASSLATANYGYTF,TGTGCCAGCAGCTTAGCCACGGCTAACTATGGCTACACCTTC
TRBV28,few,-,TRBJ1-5,CASSQVGVLGNQPQHF,TGTGCCAGCTCACAGGTGGGGGTATTGGGCAATCAGCCCCAGCATTTT
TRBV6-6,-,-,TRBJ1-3,CASSLTGGGNTIYF,TGTGCCAGCAGTTTAACTGGGGGTGGAAACACCATATATTTT
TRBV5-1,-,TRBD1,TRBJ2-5,CASSLGQGGYQETQYF,TGCGCCAGCAGCCTTGGACAGGGGGGCTACCAAGAGACCCAGTACTTC
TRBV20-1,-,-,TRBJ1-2,CSVPAQRGYTF,TGCAGTGTCCCGGCTCAGAGGGGCTACACCTTC
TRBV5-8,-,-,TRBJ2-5,CASKPDRPSQETQYF,TGTGCCAGCAAACCGGACAGACCATCCCAAGAGACCCAGTACTTC
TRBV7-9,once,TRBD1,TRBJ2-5,CASSDPGQGWETQYF,TGTGCCAGCAGCGACCCGGGACAGGGGTGGGAGACCCAGTACTTC
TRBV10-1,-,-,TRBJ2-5,CASSESGTPEETQYF,TGCGCCAGCAGTGAGTCTGGGACCCCCGAAGAGACCCAGTACTTC
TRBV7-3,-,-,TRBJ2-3,CASSFAGNLGADTQYF,TGTGCCAGCAGCTTCGCGGGGAACCTAGGGGCAGATACGCAGTATTTT
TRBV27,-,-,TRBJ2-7,CASSYPFVKSYEQYF,TGTGCCAGCAGTTACCCTTTTGTCAAATCCTACGAGCAGTACTTC
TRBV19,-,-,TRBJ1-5,CASSKREIRNQPQHF,TGTGCCAGTAGTAAGCGGGAGATACGCAATCAGCCCCAGCATTTT
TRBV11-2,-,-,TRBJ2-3,CASSLDGGTQYF,TGTGCCAGCAGCTTAGATGGAGGGACGCAGTATTTT
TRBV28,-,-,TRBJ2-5,CASSLGQVGETQYF,TGTGCCAGCAGTTTGGGGCAGGTTGGGGAGACCCAGTACTTC
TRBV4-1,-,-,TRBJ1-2,CASSQDGTGREHGYTF,TGTGCCAGCAGCCAAGATGGCACAGGTAGGGAGCATGGCTACACCTTC
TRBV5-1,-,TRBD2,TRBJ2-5,CASSPPNAGGGETQYF,TGCGCCAGCAGCCCGCCTAACGCCGGGGGGGGAGAGACCCAGTACTTC
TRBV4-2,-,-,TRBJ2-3,CASSQEWETDTQYF,TGTGCCAGCAGCCAAGAGTGGGAGACAGATACGCAGTATTTT
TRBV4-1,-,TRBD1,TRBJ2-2,CASSPPRAGGTGELFF,TGCGCCAGCAGCCCCCCAAGGGCAGGGGGAACCGGGGAGCTGTTTTTT
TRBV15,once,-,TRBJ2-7,CATSRDPGNEQYF,TGTGCCACCAGCAGAGATCCAGGGAACGAGCAGTACTTC